The subject of this entry is one T cell receptor beta chain. This clonotype appeared many times. Its antigen specificity is not known. Base qualities are not at hand, and no much larger clone is one base apart. The CDR3 runs 13 residues from the cysteine to the phenylalanine. Only the CDR3 DNA is retained, 39 bases long and in frame from the first base. CDR1 and CDR2, per the germline V gene (reference sequence), are GTSNPN and SVGIG. V is shortened by 5 bases, J by 2 bases, and the region joining them spans 13 bases. The source of the sample is a study of T cells in Graves' hyperthyroidism and ophthalmopathy (dated by TCRdb to the late 2010s). Regarding the research as a whole: Peripheral blood samples were taken at initial diagnosis, before any treatment was given. For training and testing, the 100 or so patients in the discovery cohort were randomly divided in a 7:3 ratio. TCR V-J signatures able to tell the groups apart were searched for in a discovery cohort of 100 or so patients, of whom under 45 had Graves' ophthalmopathy and about 55 had stable Graves' hyperthyroidism. Prospective prediction of ophthalmopathy was tested in an independent validation cohort consisting of 18 hyperthyroidism patients and around 16 patients who later progressed to ophthalmopathy. The paper describes TCR Vbeta CDR3 sequencing of 135 peripheral blood samples, made up of about 41 ophthalmopathy patients, some 76 hyperthyroidism patients and approximately 17 progressor patients. In over five Graves' hyperthyroidism patients, the study also compared T-cell repertoires from thyroid tissue with T-cell repertoires from blood. After sampling, hyperthyroidism patients received methimazole starting at 30 mg daily, and ophthalmopathy patients received high-dose intravenous methylprednisolone.

TCR beta CDR3 regions were amplified from RNA transcripts. The TCR CDR3 was subjected to a first round of RT-PCR using the HTBI primer set and the Qiagen OneStep RT-PCR kit. The libraries were constructed in a second round of multiplex PCR and then size-selected and purified. Libraries were sequenced paired-end with 100 bp reads on an Illumina HiSeq2000. Concerning the study's data processing: Raw data were processed with SOAPnuke, discarding reads with adapters, uncalled bases, mean Phred below 15, or no exact constant-primer or identifier match. COPE v1.2.5 was used to merge high-quality paired reads, and clonotypes were defined as unique nucleotide sequences. MiTCR v1.1 was used to align clonotypes to the IMGT TRBV, TRBD and TRBJ reference segments. The analysis included only V-J combinations with a frequency above 0.0001, which together covered approximately 99% of the repertoires. The TCS score was defined as F50 (clonal expansion) divided by E x V (chaos), with BLOSUM62-based TCRdist calculated between CDR3 peptides within each V-J. Welch's t-statistics and random forest reduced some 510 V-J features to 13, which were used in a naive Bayes classifier (R e1071). TCRdb redid the processing of the public reads, applying fastp at Q25 and MiXCR, and retained in-frame beta chains. Every CDR3 protein is listed once, alongside the most common genes and DNA of its rows. TCRdb's processing, not the authors', yielded these V and J calls. The sample table holds about 500,000 distinct CDR3 sequences, of which approximately 16% were seen once. Less than 30% of the sample comes from the top ten.

Broader findings and caveats from the paper: No statistical method was used to fix the sample size in advance, and group allocation was not hidden from the investigators. Most expanded thyroid clonotypes (frequency above 0.001) were also found in blood, which suggests that blood repertoires may mirror thyroid immune responses. In validation, progression to ophthalmopathy was predicted by the model with around 71% sensitivity and 72.22% specificity, a median of about 6.4 months before onset. A model built on a 13 V-J signature distinguished ophthalmopathy from stable hyperthyroidism, reaching roughly 88% sensitivity and approximately 81% specificity in cross-validation and 80%/75% in testing.

Ophthalmopathy patients had moderately to severely active disease, Clinical Activity Score of at least 3, NOSPECS grade of at least 4, and duration under 3 months. Exclusion was applied to patients with uncontrolled infections, other autoimmune diseases, pregnancy or lactation. Clinical symptoms, serum thyroxine and TRAb, thyroid ultrasound, and orbital computed tomography formed the basis for the diagnoses. PBMCs were isolated from 7.5 to 10 ml of fresh peripheral blood by Ficoll-Paque density gradient centrifugation. Total RNA was extracted using Trizol reagent, and RNA quality was assessed on an Agilent 2100 Bioanalyzer.

The clonotype comes from a woman in her thirties with Graves' ophthalmopathy. This sequence uses TRBV30 and TRBJ2-7; there is no confident call for the D gene. Sequenced sample: blood. The CDR3 corresponds to CAWQLGGTYEQYF. The nucleotide sequence reads TGTGCCTGGCAGCTGGGCGGTACCTACGAGCAGTACTTC.